This T cell receptor beta chain was captured in a study of OX40 agonist ivuxolimab in advanced cancers. Study context: Allowance was made for prior anti-PD-1, anti-PD-L1 or anti-CTLA-4 therapy, and 40% had some.

In germline, CDR1 is MNHEY, CDR2 SMNVEV (reference sequence). The CDR3 is 15 amino acids. Trimming left V 5 bases short and J 9 bases short, with 17 bases between. Clones were read by immunoSEQ multiplex PCR, and TCRdb kept only the in-frame ones, dropping some. Of fewer than 140,000 clones in the sample, 90% were seen once. This receptor was obtained from an adult with an advanced solid tumor such as melanoma, head and neck, liver or kidney cancer. This sample comprised CD4+ or CD8+ T cells sorted from blood, obtained in a trial of the OX40 agonist ivuxolimab. The rearrangement links TRBV27 to TRBJ1-6, with a possible D match to TRBD1 (5 bases). The CDR3 sequence: CASSPERSTGSPLHF. The CDR3 DNA sequence: TGTGCCAGCAGTCCAGAGAGGAGTACAGGTTCACCCCTCCACTTT.